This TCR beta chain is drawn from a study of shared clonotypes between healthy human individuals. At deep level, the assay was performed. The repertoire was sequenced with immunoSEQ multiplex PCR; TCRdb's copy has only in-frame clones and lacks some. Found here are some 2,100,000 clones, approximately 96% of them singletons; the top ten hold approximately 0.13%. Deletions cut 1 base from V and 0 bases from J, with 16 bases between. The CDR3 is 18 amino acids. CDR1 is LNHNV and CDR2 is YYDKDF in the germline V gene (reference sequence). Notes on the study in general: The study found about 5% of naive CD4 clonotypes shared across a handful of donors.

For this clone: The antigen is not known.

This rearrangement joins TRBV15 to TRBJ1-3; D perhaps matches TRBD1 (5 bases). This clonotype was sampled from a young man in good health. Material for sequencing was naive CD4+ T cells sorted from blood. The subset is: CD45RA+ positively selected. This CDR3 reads CATSRVDSALFSGNTIYF. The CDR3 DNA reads TGTGCCACCAGCAGAGTAGACAGCGCCCTCTTCTCTGGAAACACCATATATTTT. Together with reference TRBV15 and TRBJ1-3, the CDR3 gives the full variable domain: DAMVIQNPRYQVTQFGKPVTLSCSQTLNHNVMYWYQQKSSQAPKLLFHYYDKDFNNEADTPDNFQSRRPNTSFCFLDIRSPGLGDTAMYLCATSRVDSALFSGNTIYFGEGSWLTVV.